The source of this T cell receptor beta chain is a study of T cell repertoires in cytomegalovirus infection. Study at large: Public TCR beta signatures marked donors with CMV infection and the matching HLA.

CDR1 and CDR2 (germline): SGHRS, YFSETQ. This CDR3 spans 14 amino acids. Trimming removed 4 bases at V and 3 bases at J, with 11 bases between. TCRdb independently ran MiXCR on the reads; one entry per CDR3 protein. The sample consists of 300,000 to 400,000 distinct CDR3 sequences, roughly 28% of them appearing once. This clonotype has just a few counts. Antigen specificity is unknown. The chain is built from TRBV5-1 and TRBJ1-5; D possibly corresponds to TRBD1 (5 bases). The sequencing used cultured PBMCs, collected from culture after CMV antigen stimulation. The TCR comes from a human donor in good health (CMV status not recorded). Some clones in this sample may be carry-over from other donors' samples. The CDR3: CASSVDSLNQPQHF. CDR3 sequence (DNA): TGCGCCAGCAGCGTCGACAGCCTCAATCAGCCCCAGCATTTT.